The rows below give T cell receptor beta chains drawn from one sample of a study of T cell responses to AZD1222 COVID-19 vaccine. Repertoires were generated with immunoSEQ multiplex PCR, while TCRdb's copy carries only in-frame clones and drops some. Here the sample spans around 150,000 clones, more than 75% being singletons. The sample here was peripheral blood, taken 28 days after the second AZD1222 dose. These receptors all stem from an adult who received the AZD1222 COVID-19 vaccine. Both conserved end residues are part of each CDR3. The order of the fields is clone size, V gene, CDR3 protein. Not every row has a clone size; where given, it reads once, few, many or a size class.

>NA|TRBV11-2
CASSFGGGASGANVLTF
>NA|TRBV9
CASSAGTNNEQFF
>NA|TRBV12-5
CASGLGDNQPQHF
>many|TRBV2
CASSERGQVTNIQYF
>NA|TRBV2
CASSAQVRFQPQHF
>NA|TRBV19
CASSIDLFGTGESGELFF
>NA|TRBV9
CASSARGSGNTEAFF
>NA|TRBV11-1
CASSWTDNMPQHF
>few|TRBV4-1
CASSQPGTGNTIYF
>NA|TRBV6-5
CATLERGGLTDTQYF
>NA|TRBV5-6
CASSLRVAGNTIYF
>NA|TRBV7-2
CASSLGEGFSYEQYF
>NA|TRBV30
CAWSRAGNTEAFF
>NA|TRBV6-7
CASSRRGAYGYTF
>once|TRBV5-4
CASSLAEGGGFSPLHF
>few|TRBV10-2
CATLDRNTDTQYF
>NA|TRBV18
CASSPEGVYGYTF
>NA|TRBV18
CASSLSGTDGYTF
>NA|TRBV24-1
CATSDRPRQGISYNEQFF
>NA|TRBV10-2
CASSPGMNTEAFF
>NA|TRBV2
CASSATGKNEQYF
>NA|TRBV6-1
CASSPEPTGTEAFF
>NA|TRBV4-1
CASSRNVETGRAEQYF